Only a few counts were recorded for the clone carrying this TCR beta chain. These data originate in a study of identical twins. A single record per CDR3 protein comes from TCRdb applying MiXCR to the 5' RACE reads. The profile shows about 520,000 distinct CDR3 sequences, less than 25% of them singletons. Trimming stripped 6 bases from V and 4 bases from J, with 15 bases between. Germline-derived CDR1 and CDR2 are MNHNS and SASEGT. The CDR3 loop spans 14 amino acids. This same sample was also taken into another study, of T cells expressing NK-cell markers. From that second work: It was from sorted CD3+CD56+NKG2C+, CD3+CD56+NKG2C- and CD3+CD56-NKG2C+ T cells that TCR beta repertoires came. Out of eight donors sequenced, seven tested HCMV-seropositive and the remaining one seronegative. For about six donors, the dominant NKG2C+ clonotypes made up roughly 1.0-7.0% of their CD8+ T cells. The CD3+CD56-NKG2C+ fraction of several donors was likewise dominated by these clonotypes.

The source is a woman younger than 35 in good health. Input material: CD4+ T cells sorted from blood. The chain employs TRBV6-1 and TRBJ2-5; TRBD2 might be the D (5 bases). In nucleotides, the CDR3 is TGTGCCAGCAGCCTAGCAAATTGGGGAGAGACCCAGTACTTC. It translates to CASSLANWGETQYF.